The clone carrying this T cell receptor beta chain is deemed medium-sized (0.01 to 0.1%). Its specificity is not known. The V gene lost 0 bases and the J gene lost 7 bases, with 12 bases spanning the gap. Germline CDR1 SQVTM, CDR2 ANQGSEA. The CDR3 loop spans 13 amino acids. The data derive from a study of spatial heterogeneity in lung cancer. Time point denoted: sample taken at primary tumor resection. Whole RNA, which was extracted from tumor, nontumor lung tissue or frozen PBMC, was sequenced without any cell sorting. Each CDR3 protein is one row after TCRdb ran MiXCR on the 5' RACE reads. The sample records under 2,000 distinct CDR3 sequences, around 20% being singletons. Study-wide results and caveats: The study found that expanded intratumoral alpha and beta TCR counts tracked tumor mutation counts.

This TCR was recovered from a male donor with early-stage non-small cell lung cancer. The specimen was lung tumor tissue, collected at surgery. V and J are TRBV29-1 and TRBJ2-5; D possibly matches TRBD1 or TRBD2 (5 bases each). The CDR3 reads CSVEDQGPLTQYF. The CDR3 region has the DNA TGCAGCGTTGAAGATCAGGGACCCTTGACCCAGTACTTC.